Listed below are T cell receptor beta chains from one sample, sequenced in a study of blood T cells in healthy people across ages. MiXCR, applied by TCRdb to the 5' RACE reads, yields one record per CDR3 protein. The top ten clones hold 7% to 9% of a sample with fewer than 1.5 million distinct CDR3 sequences, 42% of them seen once. The sample comprised blood. Receptor source: a woman aged 18-30 years in good health. Both conserved end residues are part of each CDR3. The D gene is left open where the match is weak. Clone size is not always given. Where it is, it says once, few, many or a class for expanded clones.

>14|TRBJ2-5|TRBV20-1|NA|few
CSASPTRGRETQYF
TGCAGTGCTAGCCCCACACGGGGTAGGGAGACCCAGTACTTC
>14|TRBJ2-5|TRBV29-1|NA|NA
CSVEPLEQEETQYF
TGCAGCGTTGAACCGCTGGAACAGGAGGAGACCCAGTACTTC
>18|TRBJ1-4|TRBV12-3/TRBV12-4|TRBD1|many
CASRNLTGTLATNEKLFF
TGTGCCAGCAGGAACTTGACAGGGACATTGGCAACTAATGAAAAACTGTTTTTT
>15|TRBJ2-1|TRBV7-2|NA|NA
CASSLDLGPRYEQFF
TGTGCCAGCAGCTTAGACCTAGGGCCTCGTTATGAGCAGTTCTTC
>14|TRBJ2-1|TRBV7-8|NA|NA
CASSPQLVQDEQFF
TGTGCCAGCAGCCCCCAACTAGTTCAAGATGAGCAGTTCTTC
>17|TRBJ2-7|TRBV20-1|TRBD1|NA
CSACRQGSHRAPYEQYF
TGCAGTGCTTGCAGACAGGGTTCCCATCGAGCCCCCTACGAGCAGTACTTC
>16|TRBJ2-5|TRBV3-1|NA|once
CASSQVARSEVETQYF
TGTGCCAGCAGCCAAGTGGCTAGGTCGGAGGTGGAGACCCAGTACTTC
>17|TRBJ2-3|TRBV15|NA|NA
CATSSATVQRGTDTQYF
TGTGCCACCAGCAGTGCAACTGTCCAGCGGGGCACAGATACGCAGTATTTT
>17|TRBJ1-5|TRBV4-1|NA|NA
CASSLQGDSFNNQPQHF
TGCGCCAGCAGCCTACAAGGGGACTCATTCAACAATCAGCCCCAGCATTTT
>15|TRBJ2-5|TRBV29-1|NA|many
CSVEDARQGSETQYF
TGCAGCGTTGAAGATGCGCGGCAGGGTAGCGAGACCCAGTACTTC
>13|TRBJ2-2|TRBV29-1|NA|few
CSVEGRKVGELFF
TGCAGCGTTGAAGGTCGTAAAGTCGGGGAGCTGTTTTTT
>15|TRBJ2-7|TRBV5-1|NA|few
CASSLWGGMSYEQYF
TGCGCCAGCAGCCTCTGGGGCGGGATGAGCTACGAGCAGTACTTC
>14|TRBJ2-7|TRBV7-9|TRBD1|few
CASSPGTGEYEQYF
TGTGCCAGCAGCCCCGGGACAGGGGAGTACGAGCAGTACTTC
>15|TRBJ1-2|TRBV20-1|TRBD1|few
CSARKTGVANYGYTF
TGCAGTGCTAGAAAAACAGGGGTAGCTAACTATGGCTACACCTTC
>20|TRBJ2-7|TRBV11-2|TRBD1|few
CASSFTPGQGTGDFPYEQYF
TGTGCCAGCAGCTTCACACCGGGACAGGGAACAGGGGACTTCCCCTACGAGCAGTACTTC
>13|TRBJ2-7|TRBV5-6|NA|few
CASSRDARYEQYF
TGTGCCAGCAGCCGGGACGCCCGCTACGAGCAGTACTTC
>16|TRBJ2-3|TRBV25-1|NA|once
CAGSERASRYTDTQYF
TGTGCCGGCAGTGAAAGGGCATCTCGGTACACAGATACGCAGTATTTT
>19|TRBJ2-3|TRBV20-1|TRBD2|NA
CSASRYSASGGRRTDTQYF
TGCAGTGCTAGTCGTTATAGCGCTAGCGGGGGGCGCCGCACAGATACGCAGTATTTT
>16|TRBJ2-1|TRBV6-5|NA|few
CASSKSPGDPRGEQFF
TGTGCCAGCAGTAAATCCCCGGGGGACCCTAGAGGTGAGCAGTTCTTC
>15|TRBJ2-1|TRBV20-1|TRBD2|NA
CSALLAGRGHNEQFF
TGCAGTGCCTTACTAGCGGGACGTGGCCACAATGAGCAGTTCTTC
>14|TRBJ1-6|TRBV20-1|NA|once
CSARDRVTNSPLHF
TGCAGTGCTAGAGATAGAGTCACCAATTCACCCCTCCACTTT
>12|TRBJ1-2|TRBV28|NA|few
CASSFGARGYTF
TGTGCCAGCAGTTTCGGGGCAAGAGGCTACACCTTC
>15|TRBJ2-1|TRBV20-1|TRBD2|NA
CSARVGGAGGNEQFF
TGCAGTGCTAGAGTGGGTGGCGCGGGGGGCAATGAGCAGTTCTTC
>15|TRBJ2-7|TRBV9|TRBD2|NA
CASSAVAGAAYEQYF
TGTGCCAGCAGCGCCGTAGCGGGGGCCGCCTACGAGCAGTACTTC
>15|TRBJ2-7|TRBV9|TRBD2|few
CASSSRGASYNEQYF
TGTGCCAGCAGTTCGCGGGGGGCCTCCTACAATGAGCAGTACTTC
>15|TRBJ2-4|TRBV4-1|TRBD1|NA
CASSQTGTGENIQYF
TGCGCCAGCAGCCAAACCGGGACAGGGGAAAACATTCAGTACTTC
>13|TRBJ2-7|TRBV6-5|NA|NA
CASSHGLGYEQYF
TGTGCCAGCAGCCACGGACTCGGCTACGAGCAGTACTTC
>16|TRBJ2-1|TRBV27|TRBD1|NA
CASSPIQGALGNEQFF
TGTGCCAGCAGCCCAATACAGGGGGCGTTGGGCAATGAGCAGTTCTTC
>12|TRBJ2-7|TRBV12-3/TRBV12-4|NA|few
CASSWETNEQYF
TGTGCCAGCAGTTGGGAAACGAACGAGCAGTACTTC
>13|TRBJ1-5|TRBV27|NA|few
CASSPWTDQPQHF
TGTGCCAGCAGTCCTTGGACGGATCAGCCCCAGCATTTT
>15|TRBJ2-7|TRBV7-2|TRBD2|NA
CASRPSGISSYEQYF
TGTGCCAGTCGCCCTAGCGGGATTAGCTCCTACGAGCAGTACTTC
>13|TRBJ2-1|TRBV9|NA|NA
CASSVALSNEQFF
TGTGCCAGCAGCGTAGCTCTTTCGAATGAGCAGTTCTTC
>16|TRBJ2-1|TRBV21-1|NA|once
CASSIHTTGEGETQFF
TGTGCCAGCAGCATACACACGACAGGGGAGGGAGAGACCCAGTTCTTC
>14|TRBJ2-5|TRBV12-3/TRBV12-4|TRBD2|many
CASRRLAAGETQYF
TGTGCCAGCAGGAGACTAGCAGCTGGGGAGACCCAGTACTTC
>14|TRBJ2-7|TRBV7-2|NA|NA
CASSLNEGVGEQYF
TGTGCCAGCAGCTTAAATGAGGGGGTCGGCGAGCAGTACTTC
>15|TRBJ2-3|TRBV12-3/TRBV12-4|TRBD2|NA
CASSPAGRSTDTQYF
TGTGCCAGCAGCCCGGCCGGGAGGAGCACAGATACGCAGTATTTT
>14|TRBJ2-1|TRBV20-1|TRBD2|NA
CSAQLAGAYNEQFF
TGCAGTGCCCAACTAGCGGGGGCCTACAATGAGCAGTTCTTC